Below, one T cell receptor (beta chain) is given with its context. Its antigen is still unknown. UMI labels and 5' RACE were used to prepare the TRB cDNA libraries. Each CDR3 protein gets one entry in TCRdb, which reprocessed the 5' RACE reads and gives no DNA. The sample has around 61,000 distinct CDR3 sequences, and its top ten clones hold just over 0.7%. This specimen comes from a study of CXCR3-negative and CXCR3-positive naive CD8 T cells. Study-wide results and caveats: CXCR3-positive naive cells carried more hydrophobic TRB CDR3s than CXCR3-negative naive cells did. Similar TRBV-TRBJ usage was seen in naive cells (both CXCR3-negative and CXCR3-positive), but memory cells differed. Naive subsets did not differ in surface CD5, and the authors estimated TCR strength using properties of the TRB CDR3.

CDR3 length equals 19 residues. The sequence was obtained from a human donor in good health. Some clones in this sample may be carry-over from other donors' samples. The chain joins TRBV21-1 to TRBJ2-3; the TCRdb D gene call, TRBD2, has no DNA to confirm it. TRBV21-1 is a documented pseudogene. Sequenced input: naive CXCR3+ CD8+ T cells from blood. Described subset: CD45RO-CCR7+CD27+CD95- naive CD8+ T cells expressing CXCR3 (TNR3+). Here the CDR3 reads CASSKPGLAGGMSTDTQYF.